This paragraph reports one T cell receptor (beta chain). The table came from immunoSEQ multiplex PCR; TCRdb's copy has only in-frame clones and leaves some out. The sample has approximately 460,000 clones; 85% to 90% are singletons. The data stem from a study of blood T cell repertoires in COVID-19. CDR3 length: 17 residues. Germline CDR1 and CDR2: SNHLY and FYNNEI. V lost 3 bases and J 1 base, leaving 13 bases between the germline ends. Sequenced material: peripheral blood. The sequence was collected from a man in his late teens or twenties with COVID-19, enrolled during active disease. The rearrangement uses TRBV2 and TRBJ2-6; D gene uncertain. In DNA, the CDR3 is TGTGCCAGCAGTGAGCTCCCTTACGCGTCTGGGGCCAACGTCCTGACTTTC. Its translation: CASSELPYASGANVLTF.